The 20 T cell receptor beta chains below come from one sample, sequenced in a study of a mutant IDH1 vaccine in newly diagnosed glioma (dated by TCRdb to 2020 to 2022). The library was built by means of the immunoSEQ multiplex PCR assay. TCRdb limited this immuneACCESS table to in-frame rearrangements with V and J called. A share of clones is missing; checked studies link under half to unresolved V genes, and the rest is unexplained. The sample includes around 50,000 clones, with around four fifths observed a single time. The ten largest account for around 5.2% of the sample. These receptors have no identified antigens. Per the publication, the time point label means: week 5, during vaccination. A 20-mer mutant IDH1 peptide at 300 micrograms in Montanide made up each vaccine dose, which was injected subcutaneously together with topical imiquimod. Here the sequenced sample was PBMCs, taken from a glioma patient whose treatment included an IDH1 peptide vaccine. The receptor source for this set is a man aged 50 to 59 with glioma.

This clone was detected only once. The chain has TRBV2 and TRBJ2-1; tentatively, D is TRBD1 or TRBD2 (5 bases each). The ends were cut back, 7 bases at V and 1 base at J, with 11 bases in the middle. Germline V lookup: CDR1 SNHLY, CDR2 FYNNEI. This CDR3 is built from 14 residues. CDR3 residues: CASKGDRSYNEQFF. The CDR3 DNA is TGTGCCAGCAAGGGAGACAGATCCTACAATGAGCAGTTCTTC.

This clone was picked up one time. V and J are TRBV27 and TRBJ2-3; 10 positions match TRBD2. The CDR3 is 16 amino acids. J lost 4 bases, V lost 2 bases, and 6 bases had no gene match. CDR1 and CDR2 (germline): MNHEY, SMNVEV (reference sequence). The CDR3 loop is CASSLVASGSPDTQYF. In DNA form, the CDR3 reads TGTGCCAGCAGTTTAGTGGCTAGCGGGAGTCCAGATACGCAGTATTTT.

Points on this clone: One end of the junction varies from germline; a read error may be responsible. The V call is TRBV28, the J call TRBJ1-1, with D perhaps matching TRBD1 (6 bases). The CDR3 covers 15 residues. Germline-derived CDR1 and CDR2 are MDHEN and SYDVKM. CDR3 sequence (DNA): TGTGCCAGCAGTTTAGCAACCGGGACACGACAACCGTGGATCTTT. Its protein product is CASSLATGTRQPWIF.

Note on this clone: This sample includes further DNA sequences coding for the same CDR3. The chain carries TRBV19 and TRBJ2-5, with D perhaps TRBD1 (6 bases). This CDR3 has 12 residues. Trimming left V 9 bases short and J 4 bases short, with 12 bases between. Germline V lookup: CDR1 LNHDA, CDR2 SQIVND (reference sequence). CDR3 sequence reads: CASRQAGETQYF. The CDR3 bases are TGTGCCAGCAGACAGGCCGGAGAGACCCAGTACTTC.

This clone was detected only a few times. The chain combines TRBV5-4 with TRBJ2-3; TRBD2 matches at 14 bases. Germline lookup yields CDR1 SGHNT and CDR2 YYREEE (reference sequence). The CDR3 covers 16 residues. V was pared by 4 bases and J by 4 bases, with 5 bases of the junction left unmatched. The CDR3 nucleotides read TGTGCCAGCAGCCGGACTAGCGGGGGGCCTCCAGATACGCAGTATTTT. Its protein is CASSRTSGGPPDTQYF.

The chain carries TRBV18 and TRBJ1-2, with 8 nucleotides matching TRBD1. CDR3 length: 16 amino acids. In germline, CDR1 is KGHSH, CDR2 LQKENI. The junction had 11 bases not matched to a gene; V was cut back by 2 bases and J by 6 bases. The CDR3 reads CASSPTPAQGGDGYTF. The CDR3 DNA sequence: TGTGCCAGCTCACCAACTCCTGCACAGGGGGGAGATGGCTACACCTTC.

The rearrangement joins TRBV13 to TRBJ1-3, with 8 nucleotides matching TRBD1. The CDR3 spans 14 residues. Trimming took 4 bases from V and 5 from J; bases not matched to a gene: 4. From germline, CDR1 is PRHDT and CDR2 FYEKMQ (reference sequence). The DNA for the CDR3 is TGTGCCAGCAGCTCTCGACAGGGGAGAAACACCATATATTTT. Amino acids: CASSSRQGRNTIYF.

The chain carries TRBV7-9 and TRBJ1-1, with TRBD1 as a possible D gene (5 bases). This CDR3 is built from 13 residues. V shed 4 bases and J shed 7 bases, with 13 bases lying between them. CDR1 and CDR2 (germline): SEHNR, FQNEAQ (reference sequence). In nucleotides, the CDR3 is TGTGCCAGCAGCTCGGCGGGGGGTCTTGAAGCTTTCTTT. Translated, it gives CASSSAGGLEAFF.

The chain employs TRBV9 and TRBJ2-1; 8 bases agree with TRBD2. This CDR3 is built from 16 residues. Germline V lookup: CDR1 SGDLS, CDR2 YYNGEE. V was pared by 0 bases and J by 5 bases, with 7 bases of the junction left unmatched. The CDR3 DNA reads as TGTGCCAGCAGCGTAGCTCTGGCGGGGGGCCACAATGAGCAGTTCTTC. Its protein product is CASSVALAGGHNEQFF.

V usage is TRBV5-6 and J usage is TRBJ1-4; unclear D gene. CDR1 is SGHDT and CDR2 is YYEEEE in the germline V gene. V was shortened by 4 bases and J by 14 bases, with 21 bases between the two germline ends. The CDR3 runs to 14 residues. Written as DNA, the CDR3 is TGTGCCAGCAGCCGAGCATCAGGTTCCTCGGGTCTGTTTTTT. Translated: CASSRASGSSGLFF.

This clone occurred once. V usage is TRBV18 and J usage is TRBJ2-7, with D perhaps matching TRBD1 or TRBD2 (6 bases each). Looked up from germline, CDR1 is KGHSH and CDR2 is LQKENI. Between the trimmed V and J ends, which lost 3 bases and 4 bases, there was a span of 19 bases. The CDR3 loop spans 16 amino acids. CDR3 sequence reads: CASSPRGGGQRYEQYF. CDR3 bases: TGTGCCAGCTCACCGCGAGGTGGGGGGCAAAGGTACGAGCAGTACTTC. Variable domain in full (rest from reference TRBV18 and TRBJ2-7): NAGVMQNPRHLVRRRGQEARLRCSPMKGHSHVYWYRQLPEEGLKFMVYLQKENIIDESGMPKERFSAEFPKEGPSILRIQQVVRGDSAAYFCASSPRGGGQRYEQYFGPGTRLTVT.

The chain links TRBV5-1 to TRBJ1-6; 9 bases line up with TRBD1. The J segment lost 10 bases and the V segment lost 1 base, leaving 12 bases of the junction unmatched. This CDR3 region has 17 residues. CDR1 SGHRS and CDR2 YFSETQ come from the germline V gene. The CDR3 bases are TGCGCCAGCAGCTTGTCCCCAGGGACAGGGAGAGGCTCACCCCTCCACTTT. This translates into CASSLSPGTGRGSPLHF.

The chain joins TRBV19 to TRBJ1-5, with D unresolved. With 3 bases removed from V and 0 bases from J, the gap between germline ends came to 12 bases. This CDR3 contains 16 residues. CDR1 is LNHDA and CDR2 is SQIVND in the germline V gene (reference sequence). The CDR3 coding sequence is TGTGCCAGTAGTATGAGCCAGACTTATAGCAATCAGCCCCAGCATTTT. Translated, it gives CASSMSQTYSNQPQHF.

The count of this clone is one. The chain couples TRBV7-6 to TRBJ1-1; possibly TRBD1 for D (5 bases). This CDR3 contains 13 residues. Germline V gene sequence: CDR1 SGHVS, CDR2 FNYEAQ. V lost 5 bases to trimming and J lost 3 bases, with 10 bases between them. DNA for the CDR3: TGTGCCAGCAGCCCGAGGGGTTACACTGAAGCTTTCTTT. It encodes CASSPRGYTEAFF.

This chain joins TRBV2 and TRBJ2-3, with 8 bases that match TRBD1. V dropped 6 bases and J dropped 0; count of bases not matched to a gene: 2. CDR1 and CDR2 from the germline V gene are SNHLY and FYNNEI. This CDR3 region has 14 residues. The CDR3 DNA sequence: TGTGCCAGCAGCGGGGACAGGAGCACAGATACGCAGTATTTT. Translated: CASSGDRSTDTQYF.

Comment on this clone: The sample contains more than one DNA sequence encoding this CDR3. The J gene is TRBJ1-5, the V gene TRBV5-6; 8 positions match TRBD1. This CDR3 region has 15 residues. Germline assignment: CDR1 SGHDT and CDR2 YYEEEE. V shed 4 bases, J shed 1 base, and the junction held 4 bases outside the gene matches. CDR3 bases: TGTGCCAGCAGCCGGACAGGGAGGAGCAATCAGCCCCAGCATTTT. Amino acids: CASSRTGRSNQPQHF.

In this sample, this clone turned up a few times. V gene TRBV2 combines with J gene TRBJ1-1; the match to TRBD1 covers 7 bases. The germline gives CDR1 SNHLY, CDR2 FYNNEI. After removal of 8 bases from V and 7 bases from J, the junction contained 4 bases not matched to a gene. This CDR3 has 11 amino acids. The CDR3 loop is CASHRQGEAFF. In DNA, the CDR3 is TGTGCCAGCCATCGACAGGGTGAAGCTTTCTTT. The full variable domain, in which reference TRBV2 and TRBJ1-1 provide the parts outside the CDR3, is EPEVTQTPSHQVTQMGQEVILRCVPISNHLYFYWYRQILGQKVEFLVSFYNNEISEKSEIFDDQFSVERPDGSNFTLKIRSTKLEDSAMYFCASHRQGEAFFGQGTRLTVV.

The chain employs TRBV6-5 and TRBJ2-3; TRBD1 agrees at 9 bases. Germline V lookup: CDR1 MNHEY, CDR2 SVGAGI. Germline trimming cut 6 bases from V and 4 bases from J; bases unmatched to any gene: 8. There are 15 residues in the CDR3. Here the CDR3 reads CASREGQGRADTQYF. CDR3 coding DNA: TGTGCCAGCAGGGAGGGACAGGGACGGGCAGATACGCAGTATTTT.

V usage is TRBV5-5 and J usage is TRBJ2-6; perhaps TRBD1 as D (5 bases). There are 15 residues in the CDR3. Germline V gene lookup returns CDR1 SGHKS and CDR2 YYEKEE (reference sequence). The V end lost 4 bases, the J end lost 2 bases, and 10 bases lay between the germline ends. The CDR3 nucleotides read TGTGCCAGCAGCCCGACACAGGCTGGGGCCAACGTCCTGACTTTC. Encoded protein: CASSPTQAGANVLTF.

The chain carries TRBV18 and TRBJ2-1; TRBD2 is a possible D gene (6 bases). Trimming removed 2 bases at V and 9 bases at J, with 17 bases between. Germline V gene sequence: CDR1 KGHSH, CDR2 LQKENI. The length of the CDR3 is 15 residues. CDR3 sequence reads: CASSPEVRGWSEQFF. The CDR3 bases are TGTGCCAGCTCACCAGAGGTCCGGGGGTGGAGTGAGCAGTTCTTC.